What follows describes a single T cell receptor beta chain. This record comes from a study of T cells after yellow fever vaccination. TCRdb fed the 5' RACE reads into MiXCR, producing one record per CDR3 protein. Of a few hundred thousand distinct CDR3 sequences listed, around 8.1% were seen once; the top ten hold 17%. With 5 bases removed from V and 7 bases from J, the gap between germline ends came to 9 bases. Germline CDR1 reads GTSNPN; CDR2 reads SVGIG (reference sequence). This CDR3 has 11 residues. The V call is TRBV30, the J call TRBJ2-1; a possible D gene is TRBD2 (6 bases). The sequence was collected from a man aged 18 to 29 who received the YFV17D yellow fever vaccine. Sequences were derived from PBMCs, sampled roughly seven weeks after the first yellow fever vaccination. CDR3 in amino acids: CAWGRENEQFF. In DNA, the CDR3 is TGTGCCTGGGGCCGGGAGAATGAGCAGTTCTTC.